Listed below are T cell receptor beta chains from one sample, sequenced in a study. TCRdb called the RT-PCR reads again in MiXCR, with one record for every CDR3 protein. The profile shows 650,000 to 800,000 distinct CDR3 sequences, 13% to 15% of them singletons. Sequences were obtained from memory CD4+ T cells from blood. These receptors came from a female donor in good health, serving as a healthy control. Both conserved end residues are part of each CDR3. Fields, in order: clone size, D gene, V gene, J gene, CDR3 DNA, CDR3 protein. The D gene is left open where the match is weak. Rows may omit the clone size; those that give it use once, few, many or a size class.

-	TRBD2	TRBV28	TRBJ2-5	TGTGCCAGCAGTGGAGGACTAGCGGGAGTGGAAGAGACCCAGTACTTC	CASSGGLAGVEETQYF
many	-	TRBV29-1	TRBJ1-3	TGCAGCGTTGAGTTCGGTGGAAACACCATATATTTT	CSVEFGGNTIYF
-	-	TRBV6-1	TRBJ2-5	TGTGCCAGCAGTGACACGACCCGCTCGGCGGAGACCCAGTACTTC	CASSDTTRSAETQYF
few	TRBD2	TRBV9	TRBJ2-1	TGTGCCAGCAGCCGAACCGGGACTACAGGACTCTACAATGAGCAGTTCTTC	CASSRTGTTGLYNEQFF
-	-	TRBV7-2	TRBJ2-1	TGTGCCAGCAGCCCGCCCCTATCCTCCTACAATGAGCAGTTCTTC	CASSPPLSSYNEQFF
-	-	TRBV7-9	TRBJ2-7	TGTGCCAGCAGCCTGGTTCGAACTAGCCAGTACTTC	CASSLVRTSQYF
-	-	TRBV5-5	TRBJ2-7	TGTGCCAGCACCAACCGATACGAGCAGTACTTC	CASTNRYEQYF
-	TRBD1	TRBV7-8	TRBJ1-1	TGTGCCAGCAGCTTAGTCTTCGGACAGGGTGCATGGACTAAAGCTTTCTTT	CASSLVFGQGAWTKAFF
-	-	TRBV25-1	TRBJ1-4	TGTGCCAGCAGTGAACGGGGGGGCTTCGAAAAACTGTTTTTT	CASSERGGFEKLFF
once	-	TRBV7-9	TRBJ2-7	TGTGCCAGCAGCTTTACCGGACCTGGAGGCGAGCAGTACTTC	CASSFTGPGGEQYF
-	-	TRBV6-2/TRBV6-3	TRBJ2-5	TGTGCCAGCAGTTACTCGATCGCGGGGCCGGGGCTCCAAGAGACCCAGTACTTC	CASSYSIAGPGLQETQYF
-	-	TRBV4-1	TRBJ2-1	TGCGCCAGCAGCCCGCGTTGGGGCGACAATGAGCAGTTCTTC	CASSPRWGDNEQFF
few	TRBD1	TRBV7-8	TRBJ1-2	TGTGCCAGCAGCGTGGACAGGGCCTATGGCTACACCTTC	CASSVDRAYGYTF
-	-	TRBV7-2	TRBJ1-5	TGTGCCAGCAGCCCGATACTAGTAGGCAGGGGTCTCAATCAGCCCCAGCATTTT	CASSPILVGRGLNQPQHF
-	TRBD2	TRBV5-1	TRBJ2-5	TGCGCCAGCAGCTTAGCGGGAGAGGGGGCCCAGTACTTC	CASSLAGEGAQYF
many	-	TRBV6-5	TRBJ1-1	TGTGCCAGCAGACAGGACACTGAAGCTTTCTTT	CASRQDTEAFF
few	TRBD1	TRBV28	TRBJ1-2	TGTGCCAGCAGGCAGGGGGCGCTAAACTATGGCTACACCTTC	CASRQGALNYGYTF
-	TRBD1	TRBV4-3	TRBJ2-2	TGCGCCAGCAGCCACTCCCCCCTCCAGGGGGCAACCGGGGAGCTGTTTTTT	CASSHSPLQGATGELFF
many	-	TRBV7-2	TRBJ1-1	TGTGCCAGCAGCTTATCCCACGGGAACACTGAAGCTTTCTTT	CASSLSHGNTEAFF
few	-	TRBV25-1	TRBJ2-3	TGTGCCAGCAGTAAGGGACGAGAACACGCTAGCACAGATACGCAGTATTTT	CASSKGREHASTDTQYF
-	-	TRBV6-5	TRBJ2-2	TGTGCCAGCAGTTACTCTGGGGCACGCTCGTCCGGGGAGCTGTTTTTT	CASSYSGARSSGELFF
-	TRBD1	TRBV9	TRBJ1-3	TGTGCCAGCAGCGACGACAGGGGCTACTCTGGAAACACCATATATTTT	CASSDDRGYSGNTIYF
-	TRBD1	TRBV4-1	TRBJ1-4	TGCGCCAGCAGCCAGCTCGGGACAGGGGCTGAAAAACTGTTTTTT	CASSQLGTGAEKLFF
-	-	TRBV20-1	TRBJ1-5	TGCAGTGCTAGAGACCTGGAGGCACAGGACCGGGGGGCCCAGCATTTT	CSARDLEAQDRGAQHF
few	-	TRBV6-5	TRBJ1-6	TGTGCCAGCAGCTCCACGAAAAATAATTCACCCCTCCACTTT	CASSSTKNNSPLHF
-	-	TRBV7-3	TRBJ1-1	TGTGCCAGCAGCAAGAGACAAAACACTGAAGCTTTCTTT	CASSKRQNTEAFF
many	-	TRBV6-6	TRBJ1-6	TGTGCCAGCAGTTACTCGGGATCAGGGTCACCCCTCCACTTT	CASSYSGSGSPLHF
few	-	TRBV30	TRBJ2-5	TGTGCCTGGAGTATGGGGGAGACCCAGTACTTC	CAWSMGETQYF
few	-	TRBV20-1	TRBJ2-1	TGCAGTGCTATCGGGCCGGTGGGGATCAATGAGCAGTTCTTC	CSAIGPVGINEQFF
few	TRBD1	TRBV6-1	TRBJ2-3	TGTGCCAGCAGTGAGACAGGGGGCTCAGATACGCAGTATTTT	CASSETGGSDTQYF
few	TRBD1	TRBV7-2	TRBJ1-5	TGTGCCAGCAGCCGACAGGGGAACAATCAGCCCCAGCATTTT	CASSRQGNNQPQHF
many	TRBD1	TRBV4-3	TRBJ2-1	TGCGCCAGCAGCCCTCGAACGGGACAGGGGTACAATGAGCAGTTCTTC	CASSPRTGQGYNEQFF
-	-	TRBV5-1	TRBJ1-1	TGCGCCAGCAGCGCCAGCCCCGGAAACACTGAAGCTTTCTTT	CASSASPGNTEAFF
many	-	TRBV10-3	TRBJ2-1	TGTGCCATCAGGCCTAGCGATAGCTCCTACAATGAGCAGTTCTTC	CAIRPSDSSYNEQFF
few	TRBD1	TRBV18	TRBJ2-1	TGTGCCAGCTCACCACTAACAGGGGTAGGCTATGAGCAGTTCTTC	CASSPLTGVGYEQFF
-	-	TRBV28	TRBJ1-2	TGTGCCAGCAGTTTTACCGGGGGCAGCTATGGCTACACCTTC	CASSFTGGSYGYTF
many	TRBD1	TRBV29-1	TRBJ1-1	TGCAGCGTTGAGCCGACAGGGAAGGAAGCTTTCTTT	CSVEPTGKEAFF
many	-	TRBV20-1	TRBJ1-2	TGCAGTGCAACGGACAACTATGGCTACACCTTC	CSATDNYGYTF
-	-	TRBV28	TRBJ2-7	TGTGCCAGCAGACCTCCCGACTTGGGCGAGCAGTACTTC	CASRPPDLGEQYF
many	-	TRBV7-9	TRBJ1-2	TGTGCCAGCAGCTTAGGGGAGTCTGGCTACACCTTC	CASSLGESGYTF
-	-	TRBV3-1	TRBJ1-1	TGTGCCTCAAGGGGCGCAAGTACTGAAGCTTTCTTT	CASRGASTEAFF
many	-	TRBV20-1	TRBJ2-3	TGCAGTGCTAGTTGGGCAGAAGGTAGCACAGATACGCAGTATTTT	CSASWAEGSTDTQYF
few	TRBD2	TRBV6-2/TRBV6-3	TRBJ2-1	TGTGCCAGCAGTACCATTGTTCTAGCGGGAGGGTTCTTC	CASSTIVLAGGFF
many	TRBD1	TRBV20-1	TRBJ2-5	TGCAGTGCTAGATTAATAGGGACAGGGGACCAAGAGACCCAGTACTTC	CSARLIGTGDQETQYF
many	-	TRBV12-3/TRBV12-4	TRBJ2-1	TGTGCCAGCAGTTTGGGTATCTACTACAATGAGCAGTTCTTC	CASSLGIYYNEQFF